A single sample is the source of the 6 T cell receptor beta chains below, sequenced in a study of blood T cell repertoires in COVID-19. Some clones are missing from TCRdb's copy, which holds only in-frame ones; the method was immunoSEQ multiplex PCR. The data contain 170,000 or so clones, about 88% of them singletons. The sample comprised peripheral blood. Receptors were obtained from a man aged 55 to 70 with COVID-19, enrolled during active disease.

V is TRBV24-1 and J is TRBJ2-5; 13 bases are shared with TRBD2. The length of the CDR3 is 18 residues. Per germline, CDR1 KGHDR and CDR2 SFDVKD. Trimming took 4 bases from V and 5 from J; bases not matched to a gene: 12. CDR3 nucleotides: TGTGCCACCAGTGACCCGCCGGGACTAGCGGGACCCGAGGAGACCCAGTACTTC. Amino acids: CATSDPPGLAGPEETQYF.

Turning to this clone: Additional DNA sequences in this sample encode the identical CDR3. The V call is TRBV7-9, the J call TRBJ2-7, with unresolved D. The V gene's germline CDR1 is SEHNR and CDR2 FQNEAQ (reference sequence). Between the trimmed V and J ends, which lost 3 bases and 4 bases, there was a span of 4 bases. The CDR3 contains 11 residues. In nucleotides, the CDR3 is TGTGCCAGCAGCTTTTCTTACGAGCAGTACTTC. It is translated as CASSFSYEQYF.

The V and J genes are TRBV10-2 and TRBJ1-1; 9 bases agree with TRBD1. Germline trimming cut 8 bases from V and 1 base from J; bases unmatched to any gene: 2. Germline lookup yields CDR1 WSHSY and CDR2 SAAADI. The CDR3 length is 13 residues. The CDR3, as DNA: TGCGCCAGCCAGGGACAGGGGAACACTGAAGCTTTCTTT. Translation gives CASQGQGNTEAFF.

The chain links TRBV19 to TRBJ1-1, with 9 bases lining up with TRBD1. The germline V gene encodes CDR1 LNHDA and CDR2 SQIVND (reference sequence). The CDR3 is made up of 15 amino acids. The V segment lost 5 bases and the J segment 6 bases; nucleotides outside the gene matches: 10. In DNA, the CDR3 is TGTGCCAGTAGTCCCCGCGGACAGGGGACCCCTGAAGCTTTCTTT. Residues: CASSPRGQGTPEAFF.

The chain couples TRBV19 to TRBJ1-5; the match to TRBD1 covers 7 bases. Germline CDR1 and CDR2: LNHDA and SQIVND (reference sequence). This CDR3 is built from 17 residues. The V and J ends lost 5 bases and 4 bases, in that order; junction bases with no gene match: 14. The CDR3 here is CASSLGIQGGRNQPQHF. The CDR3 DNA reads TGTGCCAGTAGTCTCGGGATCCAGGGGGGCCGAAATCAGCCCCAGCATTTT.

The chain uses TRBV3-1 (or the pseudogene TRBV3-2) and TRBJ2-1, with a possible D match to TRBD2 (6 bases). V lost 4 bases and J lost 3, with 13 bases in between. Germline lookup yields CDR1 LGHDT and CDR2 YNNKEL (reference sequence). This CDR3 is 15 amino acids long. The CDR3 loop reads CASSPRTTNYNEQFF. CDR3 in DNA: TGTGCCAGCAGCCCGAGGACTACAAACTACAATGAGCAGTTCTTC.